This TCR beta chain is from a study of CXCR3-negative and CXCR3-positive naive CD8 T cells. About the research overall: Roughly 1.5 +/- 0.3 million TRB reads came from each library, giving around 130 million in total. Findings of the study overall: Relative to memory CD8+ cells, whose diversity was much lower, both naive subsets had comparably high diversity. Naive CXCR3-positive and CXCR3-negative cells shared similar TRBV-TRBJ usage, unlike memory cells.

Points on this clonotype: The antigen remains undetermined.

The authors gated naive CD8+ T cells as CD45RO-CCR7+CD27+CD95-. It was by 5' RACE with UMI labels that the TRB cDNA libraries were prepared. TCRdb derives one entry per CDR3 protein from the 5' RACE reads, leaving out DNA. The table lists over 20,000 distinct CDR3 sequences. CDR3 length: 14 residues. The germline V gene encodes CDR1 SQVTM and CDR2 ANQGSEA. The gene calls are TRBV29-1 and TRBJ1-1; TCRdb's D call, TRBD1, is unchecked because there is no DNA. The sequence was obtained from a human donor in good health. Some clones in this sample may be carry-over from other donors' samples. The sequenced sample consisted of naive CXCR3- CD8+ T cells from blood. Noted subset: CD45RO-CCR7+CD27+CD95- naive CD8+ T cells lacking CXCR3 (TNR3-). CDR3 loop: CSVIWGGGSTEAFF.